The entry below describes one TCR beta chain. Naive CD8 cells lacked CD45RO, underwent positive selection for CCR7 and left out terminally differentiated effector memory CD45RA+ cells. Trimming removed 11 bases from V and 6 bases from J, with 14 bases in between. Germline V gene sequence: CDR1 WNHNN, CDR2 SYGVQD (reference sequence). The CDR3 contains 12 residues. Produced via immunoSEQ multiplex PCR; TCRdb's table is partial and in-frame only. The sample holds around 580,000 clones, 98% seen once. These data come from a study of shared clonotypes between healthy human individuals. This receptor was obtained from a man aged 25-45 years in good health. The chain links TRBV10-1 to TRBJ2-1; D is possibly TRBD2 (5 bases). Sequencing was performed on naive CD8+ T cells sorted from blood. The CDR3 loop is CAAGNDLNEQFF. The CDR3 nucleotides are TGCGCCGCCGGGAATGACCTCAATGAGCAGTTCTTC.